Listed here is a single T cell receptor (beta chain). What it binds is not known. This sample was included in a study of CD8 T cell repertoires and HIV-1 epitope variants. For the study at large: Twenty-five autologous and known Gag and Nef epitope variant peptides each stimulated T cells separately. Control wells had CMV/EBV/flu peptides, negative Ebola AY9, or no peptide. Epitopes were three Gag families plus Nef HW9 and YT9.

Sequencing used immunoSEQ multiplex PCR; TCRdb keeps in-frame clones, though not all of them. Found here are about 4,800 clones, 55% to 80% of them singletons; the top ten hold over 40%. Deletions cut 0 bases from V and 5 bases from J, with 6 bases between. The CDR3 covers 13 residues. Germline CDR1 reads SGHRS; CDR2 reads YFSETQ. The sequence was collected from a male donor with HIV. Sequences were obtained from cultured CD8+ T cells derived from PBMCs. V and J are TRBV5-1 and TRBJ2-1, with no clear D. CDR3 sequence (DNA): TGCGCCAGCAGCTTGGAACCGAACAATGAGCAGTTCTTC. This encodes CASSLEPNNEQFF.